This TCR beta chain was sequenced for a study of blood T cells in healthy people across ages. Study outcomes and limitations: Estimated diversity across one million T cells was deemed an underestimate.

This CDR3 spans 20 amino acids. Per the germline V gene, CDR1 is MNHEY and CDR2 is SVGAGI. J gave up 0 bases and V 0 bases, and 6 bases lay outside the gene matches. With a J-beta primer mix and a sample-barcoded 5' primer, a second PCR ran about 7 to 11 cycles. Sequencing recovered at least 2.5 million CDR3-containing paired-end reads from each sample. TCRdb re-called the 5' RACE reads with MiXCR, one entry per CDR3 protein. In the table there are about 1.8 million distinct CDR3 sequences, 49% of which are singletons. About this clonotype itself: No antigen is known for it.

They isolated at least 7 million PBMCs from each sample. J is TRBJ1-6 and V is TRBV6-5, with 12 bases that match TRBD1. Sequencing input: blood. This receptor was obtained from a woman between 35 and 50 years old in good health. Here the CDR3 DNA reads TGTGCCAGCAGTTACTCTGCGGGACAGGGGGCGAGCTCCTATAATTCACCCCTCCACTTT. This translates into CASSYSAGQGASSYNSPLHF.